This record covers a single TCR beta chain. Authors' analysis steps: Scientists estimated how many nucleated cells there were by amplifying reference gene primers. The data were produced by immunoSEQ multiplex PCR, yet TCRdb's version contains in-frame clones alone and is incomplete. V, J and clone size are taken as reported in that table, and D and trimming were inferred from the DNA itself. Here the sample spans just under 350,000 clones, about 90% being singletons. These data originate in a study of blood T cell repertoires in COVID-19. Background on the study: Some COVID-19 samples were acute and others convalescent; all came from the United States, Italy and Spain. The cDNA or gDNA used as material had been derived from T cells, B-cell-depleted T cells, or PBMCs.

Losses at the gene ends were 1 base for V and 4 bases for J; bases not matched to a gene: 12. CDR3 length: 18 amino acids. The germline gives CDR1 LGHNA, CDR2 YNFKEQ. V and J are TRBV4-2 and TRBJ2-3, with 9 bases identical to TRBD2. The sample comprised peripheral blood. This TCR came from a woman aged 18-35 years who had recovered from COVID-19. The CDR3 here is CASSQAIRGAGGSDTQYF. The DNA for the CDR3 is TGTGCCAGCAGCCAAGCCATACGAGGAGCGGGAGGATCAGATACGCAGTATTTT.